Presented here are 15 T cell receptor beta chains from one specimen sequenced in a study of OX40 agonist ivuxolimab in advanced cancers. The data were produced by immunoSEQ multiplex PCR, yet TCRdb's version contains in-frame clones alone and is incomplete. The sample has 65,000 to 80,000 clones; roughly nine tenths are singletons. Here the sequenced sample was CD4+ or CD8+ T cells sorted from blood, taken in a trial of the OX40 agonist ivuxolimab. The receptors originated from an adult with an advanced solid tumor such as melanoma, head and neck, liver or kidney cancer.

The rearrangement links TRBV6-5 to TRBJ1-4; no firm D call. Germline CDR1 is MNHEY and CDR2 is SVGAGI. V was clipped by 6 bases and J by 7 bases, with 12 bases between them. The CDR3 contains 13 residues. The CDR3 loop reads CASRMGRAEKLFF. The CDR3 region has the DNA TGTGCCAGCAGGATGGGCCGGGCTGAAAAACTGTTTTTT.

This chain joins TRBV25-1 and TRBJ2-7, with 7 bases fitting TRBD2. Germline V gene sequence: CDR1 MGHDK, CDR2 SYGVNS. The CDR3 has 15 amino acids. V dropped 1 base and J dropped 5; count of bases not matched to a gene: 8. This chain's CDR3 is CASSELSGTGDEQYF. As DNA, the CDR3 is TGTGCCAGCAGTGAATTAAGCGGGACCGGGGACGAGCAGTACTTC.

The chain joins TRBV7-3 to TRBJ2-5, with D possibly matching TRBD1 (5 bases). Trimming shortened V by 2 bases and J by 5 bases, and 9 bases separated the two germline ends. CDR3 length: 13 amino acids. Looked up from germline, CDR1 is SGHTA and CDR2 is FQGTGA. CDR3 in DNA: TGTGCCAGCAGCTTAGGGGCTCGGGAGACCCAGTACTTC. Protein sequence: CASSLGARETQYF.

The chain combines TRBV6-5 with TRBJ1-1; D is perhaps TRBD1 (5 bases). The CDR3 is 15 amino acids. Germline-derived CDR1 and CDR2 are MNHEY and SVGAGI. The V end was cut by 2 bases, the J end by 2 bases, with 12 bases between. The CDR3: CASSYPPTVNTEAFF. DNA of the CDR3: TGTGCCAGCAGTTACCCTCCGACAGTAAACACTGAAGCTTTCTTT.

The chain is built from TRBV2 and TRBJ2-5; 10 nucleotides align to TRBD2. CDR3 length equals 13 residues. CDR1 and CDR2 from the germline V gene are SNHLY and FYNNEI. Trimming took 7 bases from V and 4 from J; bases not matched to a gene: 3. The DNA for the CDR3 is TGTGCCAGCACTAGCGGGAGTTTAGAGACCCAGTACTTC. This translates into CASTSGSLETQYF.

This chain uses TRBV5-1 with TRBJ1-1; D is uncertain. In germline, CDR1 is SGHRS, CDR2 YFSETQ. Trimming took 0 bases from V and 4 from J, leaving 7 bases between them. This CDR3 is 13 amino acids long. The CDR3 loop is CASSLVVATEAFF. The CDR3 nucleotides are TGCGCCAGCAGCTTGGTCGTGGCCACTGAAGCTTTCTTT.

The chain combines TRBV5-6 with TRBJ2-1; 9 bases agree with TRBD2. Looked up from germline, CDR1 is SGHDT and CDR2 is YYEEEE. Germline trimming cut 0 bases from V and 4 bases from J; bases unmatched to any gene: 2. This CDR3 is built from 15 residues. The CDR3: CASSLVSGSYNEQFF. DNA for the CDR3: TGTGCCAGCAGCTTGGTTAGCGGGAGTTACAATGAGCAGTTCTTC. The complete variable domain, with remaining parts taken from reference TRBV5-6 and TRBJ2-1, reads DAGVTQSPTHLIKTRGQQVTLRCSPKSGHDTVSWYQQALGQGPQFIFQYYEEEERQRGNFPDRFSGHQFPNYSSELNVNALLLGDSALYLCASSLVSGSYNEQFFGPGTRLTVL.

DNA of the CDR3: TGCGCCAGCAGCCCTCGGACTAGCGGAACTAGCACAGATACGCAGTATTTT. Its protein product is CASSPRTSGTSTDTQYF. The J gene is TRBJ2-3, the V gene TRBV5-1; 10 bases map to TRBD2. Trimming at V came to 4 bases and at J to 0 bases, leaving 8 bases not matched to a gene. Looked up from germline, CDR1 is SGHRS and CDR2 is YFSETQ. The CDR3 has 17 amino acids. Supplemented by reference TRBV5-1 and TRBJ2-3, the full variable domain reads KAGVTQTPRYLIKTRGQQVTLSCSPISGHRSVSWYQQTPGQGLQFLFEYFSETQRNKGNFPGRFSGRQFSNSRSEMNVSTLELGDSALYLCASSPRTSGTSTDTQYFGPGTRLTVL.

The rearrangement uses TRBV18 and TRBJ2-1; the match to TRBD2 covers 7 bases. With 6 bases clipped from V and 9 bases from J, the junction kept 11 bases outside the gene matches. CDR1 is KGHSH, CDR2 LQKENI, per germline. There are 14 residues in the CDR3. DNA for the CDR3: TGTGCCAGCTCGTCCGGGACTACCCCCAGTGAGCAGTTCTTC. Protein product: CASSSGTTPSEQFF.

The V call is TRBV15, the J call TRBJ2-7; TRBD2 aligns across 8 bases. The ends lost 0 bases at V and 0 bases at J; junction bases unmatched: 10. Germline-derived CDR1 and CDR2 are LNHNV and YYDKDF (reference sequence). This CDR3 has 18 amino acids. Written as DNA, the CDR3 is TGTGCCACCAGCAGAGATTTAACTAGCGGACTCCCCTCCTACGAGCAGTACTTC. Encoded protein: CATSRDLTSGLPSYEQYF.

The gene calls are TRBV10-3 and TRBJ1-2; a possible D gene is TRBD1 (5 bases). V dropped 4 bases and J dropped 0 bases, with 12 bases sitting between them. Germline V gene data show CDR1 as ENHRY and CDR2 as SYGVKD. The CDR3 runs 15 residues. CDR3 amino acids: CAISGGDVANYGYTF. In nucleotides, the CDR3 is TGTGCCATCAGTGGAGGGGACGTGGCTAACTATGGCTACACCTTC.

CDR3 coding DNA: TGCGCCAGCAGCTCCGGGACAGTGAACACCGGGGAGCTGTTTTTT. This codes for CASSSGTVNTGELFF. The chain employs TRBV5-1 and TRBJ1-3; 7 nucleotides agree with TRBD1. The J call may be incorrect, as the DNA end agrees better with TRBJ2-2. Germline CDR1 and CDR2: SGHRS and YFSETQ. CDR3 length equals 15 residues.

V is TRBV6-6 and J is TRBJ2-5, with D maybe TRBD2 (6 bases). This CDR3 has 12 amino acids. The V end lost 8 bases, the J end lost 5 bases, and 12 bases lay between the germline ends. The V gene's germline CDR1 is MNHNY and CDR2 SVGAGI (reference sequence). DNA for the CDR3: TGTGCCAGCCGGAGGGCAATGGAGACCCAGTACTTC. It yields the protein CASRRAMETQYF.

The CDR3 is CASKSTSSYNEQFF. As DNA, the CDR3 is TGTGCCAGCAAGAGCACGAGCTCCTACAATGAGCAGTTCTTC. The gene calls are TRBV6-6 and TRBJ2-1; unclear D gene. Germline V gene data show CDR1 as MNHNY and CDR2 as SVGAGI (reference sequence). This CDR3 has 14 residues. Between the trimmed V and J ends, which lost 7 bases and 0 bases, there was a span of 10 bases.

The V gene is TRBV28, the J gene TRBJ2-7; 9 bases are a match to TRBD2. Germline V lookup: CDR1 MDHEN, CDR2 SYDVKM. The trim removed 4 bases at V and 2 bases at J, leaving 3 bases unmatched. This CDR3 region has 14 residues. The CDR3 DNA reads TGTGCCAGCAGTTCTAGCGGGAAGACCTACGAGCAGTACTTC. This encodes CASSSSGKTYEQYF.